Reported below is one T cell receptor (beta chain). The antigen is undetermined. These data come from a study of shared clonotypes between healthy human individuals. Study-level background: Three plates each covered CD4 naive and memory; CD8 naive two, CD8 memory one.

Points from the study as a whole: Memory subsets generally showed smaller estimated richness than naive subsets did.

The repertoire was sequenced with immunoSEQ multiplex PCR; TCRdb's copy has only in-frame clones and lacks some. The sample includes about 550,000 clones, about 95% seen only once; the top ten take about 0.11%. CD45RO-negative cells were positively selected for CCR7, leaving out terminally differentiated effector memory CD45RA+ cells. Each of the donors was a healthy adult who was HIV-negative and had not had a recent acute infection or vaccination. Among the donors, all were Caucasian adults who lived in Nashville, Tennessee. Looked up from germline, CDR1 is MNHEY and CDR2 is SMNVEV (reference sequence). CDR3 length: 15 amino acids. Trimming took 4 bases from V and 8 from J; bases not matched to a gene: 11.

The chain joins TRBV27 to TRBJ1-2, with 9 nucleotides matching TRBD1. The clonotype was recovered from a woman in her 30s in good health. The sample consisted of naive CD8+ T cells sorted from blood. The CDR3 region is CASSSRDRDIEGYTF. For the CDR3, the DNA is TGTGCCAGCAGTTCCCGGGACAGGGACATAGAGGGCTACACCTTC.